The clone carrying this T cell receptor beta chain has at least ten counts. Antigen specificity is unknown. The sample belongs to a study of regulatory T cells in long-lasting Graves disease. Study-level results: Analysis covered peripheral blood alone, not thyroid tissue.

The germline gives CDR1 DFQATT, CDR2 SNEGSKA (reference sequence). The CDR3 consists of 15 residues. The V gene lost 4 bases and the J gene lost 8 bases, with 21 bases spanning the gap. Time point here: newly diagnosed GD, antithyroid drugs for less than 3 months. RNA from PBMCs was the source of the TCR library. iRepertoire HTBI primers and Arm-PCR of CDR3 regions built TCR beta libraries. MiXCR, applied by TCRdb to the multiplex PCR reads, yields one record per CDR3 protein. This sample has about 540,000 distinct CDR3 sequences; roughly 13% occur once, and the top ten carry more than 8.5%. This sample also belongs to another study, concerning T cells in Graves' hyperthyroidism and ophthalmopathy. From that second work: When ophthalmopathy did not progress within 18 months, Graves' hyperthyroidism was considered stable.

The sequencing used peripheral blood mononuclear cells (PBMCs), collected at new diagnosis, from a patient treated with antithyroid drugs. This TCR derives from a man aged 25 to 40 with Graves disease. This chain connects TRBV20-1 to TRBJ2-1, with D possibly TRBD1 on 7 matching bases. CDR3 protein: CSANLFAGGFDEQFF. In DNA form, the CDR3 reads TGCAGTGCTAATTTATTTGCAGGGGGGTTCGATGAGCAGTTCTTC.